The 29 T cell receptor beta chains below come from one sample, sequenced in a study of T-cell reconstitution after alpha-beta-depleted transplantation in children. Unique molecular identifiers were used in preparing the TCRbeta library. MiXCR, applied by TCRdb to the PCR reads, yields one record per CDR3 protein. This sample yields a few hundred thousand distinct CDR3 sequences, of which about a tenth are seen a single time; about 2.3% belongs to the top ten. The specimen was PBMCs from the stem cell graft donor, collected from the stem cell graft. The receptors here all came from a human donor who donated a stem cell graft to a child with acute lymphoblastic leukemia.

The CDR3 reads CASSQDRNGELFF. The CDR3 nucleotides read TGTGCCAGCAGCCAAGATCGGAATGGAGAGCTGTTTTTT. The V gene is TRBV3-1, the J gene TRBJ2-2; D gene uncertain. From germline, CDR1 is LGHDT and CDR2 YNNKEL (reference sequence). This CDR3 region has 13 residues. V was trimmed by 0 bases and J by 11 bases, leaving 10 bases between them.

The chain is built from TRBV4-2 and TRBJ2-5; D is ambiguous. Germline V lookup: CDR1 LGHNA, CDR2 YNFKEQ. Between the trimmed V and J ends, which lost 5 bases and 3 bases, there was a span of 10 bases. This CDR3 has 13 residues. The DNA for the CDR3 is TGTGCCAGCAGCGCCTTTCCAAAAGAGACCCAGTACTTC. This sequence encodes CASSAFPKETQYF.

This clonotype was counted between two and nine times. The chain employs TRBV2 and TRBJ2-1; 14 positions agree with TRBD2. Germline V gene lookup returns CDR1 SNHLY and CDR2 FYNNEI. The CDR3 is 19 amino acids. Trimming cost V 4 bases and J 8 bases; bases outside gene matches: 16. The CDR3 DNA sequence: TGTGCCAGCAGTGGGCGACTAGCGGGAGGGGAACCGGGCTTCGATGAGCAGTTCTTC. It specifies CASSGRLAGGEPGFDEQFF.

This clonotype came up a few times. The CDR3 is CASSSSGTAYLSYEQYF. CDR3 nucleotide sequence: TGTGCCAGCAGTTCCTCCGGGACAGCCTACTTATCCTACGAGCAGTACTTC. The rearrangement joins TRBV6-5 to TRBJ2-7, with TRBD1 matching over 7 bases. The CDR3 has 17 amino acids. The germline gives CDR1 MNHEY, CDR2 SVGAGI. After removal of 4 bases from V and 1 base from J, the junction contained 13 bases not matched to a gene.

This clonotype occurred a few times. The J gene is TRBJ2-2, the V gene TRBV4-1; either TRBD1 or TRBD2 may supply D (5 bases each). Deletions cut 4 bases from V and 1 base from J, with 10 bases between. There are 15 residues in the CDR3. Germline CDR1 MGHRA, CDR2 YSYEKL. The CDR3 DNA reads TGCGCCAGCAGCCGAGGGACGGTGAACACCGGGGAGCTGTTTTTT. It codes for CASSRGTVNTGELFF.

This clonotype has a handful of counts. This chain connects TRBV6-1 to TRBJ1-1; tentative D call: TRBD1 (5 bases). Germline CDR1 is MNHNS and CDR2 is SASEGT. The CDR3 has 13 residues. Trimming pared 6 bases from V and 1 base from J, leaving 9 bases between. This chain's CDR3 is CASSGRGNTEAFF. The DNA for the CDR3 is TGTGCCAGCAGCGGAAGGGGGAACACTGAAGCTTTCTTT.

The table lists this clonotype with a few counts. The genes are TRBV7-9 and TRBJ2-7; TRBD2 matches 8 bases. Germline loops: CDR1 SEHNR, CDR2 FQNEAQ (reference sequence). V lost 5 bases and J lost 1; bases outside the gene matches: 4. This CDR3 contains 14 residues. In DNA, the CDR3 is TGTGCCAGCAGCACGGGGGGGGTTTCCTACGAGCAGTACTTC. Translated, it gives CASSTGGVSYEQYF.

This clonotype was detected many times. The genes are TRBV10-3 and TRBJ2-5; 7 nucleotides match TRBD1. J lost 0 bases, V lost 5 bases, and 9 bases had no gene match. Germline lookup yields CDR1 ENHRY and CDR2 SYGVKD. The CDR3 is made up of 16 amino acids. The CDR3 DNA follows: TGTGCCATCAGTCCGGACAGGCTTACTTACCAAGAGACCCAGTACTTC. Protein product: CAISPDRLTYQETQYF.

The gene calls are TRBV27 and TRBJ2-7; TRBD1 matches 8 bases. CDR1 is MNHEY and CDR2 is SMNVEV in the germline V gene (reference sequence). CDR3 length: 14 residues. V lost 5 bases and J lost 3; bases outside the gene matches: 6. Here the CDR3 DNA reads TGTGCCAGCAGTCTCGCACAGGGGGTCTACGAGCAGTACTTC. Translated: CASSLAQGVYEQYF.

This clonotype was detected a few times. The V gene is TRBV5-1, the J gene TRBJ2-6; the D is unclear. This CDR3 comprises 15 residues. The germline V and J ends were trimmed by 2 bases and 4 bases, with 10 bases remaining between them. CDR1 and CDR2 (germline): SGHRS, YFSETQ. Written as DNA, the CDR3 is TGCGCCAGCAGCTTACCGGGTACAGGGGCCAACGTCCTGACTTTC. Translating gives CASSLPGTGANVLTF.

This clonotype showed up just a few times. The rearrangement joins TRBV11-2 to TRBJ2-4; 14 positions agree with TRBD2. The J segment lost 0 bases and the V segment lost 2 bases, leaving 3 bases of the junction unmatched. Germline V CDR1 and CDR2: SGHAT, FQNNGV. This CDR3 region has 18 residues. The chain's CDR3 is CASSLRLAGGVAKNIQYF. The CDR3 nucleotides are TGTGCCAGCAGCTTAAGACTAGCGGGAGGGGTAGCCAAAAACATTCAGTACTTC.

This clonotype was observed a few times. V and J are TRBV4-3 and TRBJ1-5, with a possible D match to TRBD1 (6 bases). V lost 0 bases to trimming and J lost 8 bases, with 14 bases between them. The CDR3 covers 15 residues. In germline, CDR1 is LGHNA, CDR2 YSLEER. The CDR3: CASSQDFGGAEPQHF. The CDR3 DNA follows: TGCGCCAGCAGCCAAGATTTCGGGGGCGCTGAGCCCCAGCATTTT.

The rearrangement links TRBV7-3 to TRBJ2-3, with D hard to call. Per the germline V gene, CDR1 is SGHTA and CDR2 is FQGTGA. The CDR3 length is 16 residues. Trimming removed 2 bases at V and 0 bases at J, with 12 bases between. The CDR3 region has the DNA TGTGCCAGCAGCTTAGGGGTGGCGGAAAGCACAGATACGCAGTATTTT. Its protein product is CASSLGVAESTDTQYF.

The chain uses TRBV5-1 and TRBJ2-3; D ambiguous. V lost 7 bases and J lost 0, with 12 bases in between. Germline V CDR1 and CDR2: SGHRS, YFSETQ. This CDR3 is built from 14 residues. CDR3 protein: CASSPSASTDTQYF. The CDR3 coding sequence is TGCGCCAGCTCCCCTTCGGCTAGCACAGATACGCAGTATTTT.

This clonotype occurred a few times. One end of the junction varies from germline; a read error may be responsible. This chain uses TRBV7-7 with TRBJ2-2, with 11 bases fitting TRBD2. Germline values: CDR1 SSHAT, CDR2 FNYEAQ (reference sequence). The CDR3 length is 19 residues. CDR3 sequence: CASSLGVFGTSGNTGELFF. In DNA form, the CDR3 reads TGTGCTAGCAGCTTAGGGGTGTTCGGGACTAGCGGAAACACCGGGGAGCTGTTTTTT. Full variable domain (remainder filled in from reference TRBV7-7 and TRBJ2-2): GAGVSQSPRYKVTKRGQDVTLRCDPISSHATLYWYQQALGQGPEFLTYFNYEAQPDKSGLPSDRFSAERPEGSISTLTIQRTEQRDSAMYRCASSLGVFGTSGNTGELFFGEGSRLTVL.

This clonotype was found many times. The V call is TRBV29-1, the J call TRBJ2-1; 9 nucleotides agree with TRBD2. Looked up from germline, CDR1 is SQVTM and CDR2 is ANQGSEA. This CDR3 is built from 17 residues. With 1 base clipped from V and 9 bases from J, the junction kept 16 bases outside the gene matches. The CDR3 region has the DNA TGCAGCGTTGAAGTCCTAGCGGGATCCACGGCCAGCGGTGAGCAGTTCTTC. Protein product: CSVEVLAGSTASGEQFF.

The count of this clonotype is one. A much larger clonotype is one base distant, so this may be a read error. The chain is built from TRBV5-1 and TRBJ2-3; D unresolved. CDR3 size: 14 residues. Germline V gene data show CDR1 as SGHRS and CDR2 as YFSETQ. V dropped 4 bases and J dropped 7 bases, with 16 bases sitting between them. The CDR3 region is CASSRNLDANTQYF. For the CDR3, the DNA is TGCGCCAGCAGCCGGAACTTGGACGCAAATACGCAGTATTTT.

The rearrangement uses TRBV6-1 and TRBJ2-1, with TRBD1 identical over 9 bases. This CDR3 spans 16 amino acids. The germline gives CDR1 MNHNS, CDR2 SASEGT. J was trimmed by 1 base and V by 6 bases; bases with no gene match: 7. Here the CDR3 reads CASRDRGLLSYNEQFF. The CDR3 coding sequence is TGTGCCAGCAGGGACAGGGGCCTCTTGTCCTACAATGAGCAGTTCTTC.

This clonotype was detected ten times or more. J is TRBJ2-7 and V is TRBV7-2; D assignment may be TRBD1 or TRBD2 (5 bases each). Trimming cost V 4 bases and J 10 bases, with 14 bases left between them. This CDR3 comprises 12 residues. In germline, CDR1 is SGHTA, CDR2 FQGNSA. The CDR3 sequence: CASSYGATDQYF. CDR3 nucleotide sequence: TGTGCCAGCAGCTACGGGGCCACGGACCAGTACTTC.

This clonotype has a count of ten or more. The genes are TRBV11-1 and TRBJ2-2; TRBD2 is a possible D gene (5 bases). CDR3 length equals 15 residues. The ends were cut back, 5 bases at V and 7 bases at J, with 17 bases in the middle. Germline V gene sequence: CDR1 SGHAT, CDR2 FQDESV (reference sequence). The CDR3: CASSNFSEDGGELFF. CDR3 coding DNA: TGTGCCAGCAGCAACTTTTCGGAGGACGGCGGGGAGCTGTTTTTT.

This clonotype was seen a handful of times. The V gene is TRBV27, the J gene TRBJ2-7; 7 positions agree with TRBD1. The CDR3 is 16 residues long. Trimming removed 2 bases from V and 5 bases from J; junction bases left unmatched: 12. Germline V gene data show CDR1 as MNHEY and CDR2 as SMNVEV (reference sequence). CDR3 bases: TGTGCCAGCAGTTTAGACCGGGACAGCTCACACCACGAGCAGTACTTC. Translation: CASSLDRDSSHHEQYF.

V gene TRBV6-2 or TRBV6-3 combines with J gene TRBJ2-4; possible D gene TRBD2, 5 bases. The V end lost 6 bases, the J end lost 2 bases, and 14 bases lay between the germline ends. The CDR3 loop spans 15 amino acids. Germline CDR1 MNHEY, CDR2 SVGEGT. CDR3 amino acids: CASRTTRVSKNIQYF. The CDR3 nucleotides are TGTGCCAGCAGAACAACTAGAGTCTCCAAAAACATTCAGTACTTC.

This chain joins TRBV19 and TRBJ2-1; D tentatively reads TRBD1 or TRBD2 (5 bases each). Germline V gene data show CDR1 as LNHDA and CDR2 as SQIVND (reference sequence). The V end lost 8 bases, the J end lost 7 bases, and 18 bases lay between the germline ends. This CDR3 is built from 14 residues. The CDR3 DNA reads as TGTGCCAGTCGCGTGGGACCGTCGCGAAATGAGCAGTTCTTC. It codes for CASRVGPSRNEQFF. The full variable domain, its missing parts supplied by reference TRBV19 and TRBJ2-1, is DGGITQSPKYLFRKEGQNVTLSCEQNLNHDAMYWYRQDPGQGLRLIYYSQIVNDFQKGDIAEGYSVSREKKESFPLTVTSAQKNPTAFYLCASRVGPSRNEQFFGPGTRLTVL.

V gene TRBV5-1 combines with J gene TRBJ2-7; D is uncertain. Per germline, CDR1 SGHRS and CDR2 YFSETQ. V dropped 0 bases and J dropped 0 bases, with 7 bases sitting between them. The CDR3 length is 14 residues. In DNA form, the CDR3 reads TGCGCCAGCAGCTTGGGTCTGAGCTCCTACGAGCAGTACTTC. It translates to CASSLGLSSYEQYF.

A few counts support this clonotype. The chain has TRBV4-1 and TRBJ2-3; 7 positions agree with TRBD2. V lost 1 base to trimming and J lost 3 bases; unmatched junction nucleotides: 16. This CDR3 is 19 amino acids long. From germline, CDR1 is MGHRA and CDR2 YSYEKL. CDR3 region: CASSQAPLGGSMGTDTQYF. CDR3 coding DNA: TGCGCCAGCAGCCAAGCGCCGTTGGGCGGGAGTATGGGGACAGATACGCAGTATTTT.

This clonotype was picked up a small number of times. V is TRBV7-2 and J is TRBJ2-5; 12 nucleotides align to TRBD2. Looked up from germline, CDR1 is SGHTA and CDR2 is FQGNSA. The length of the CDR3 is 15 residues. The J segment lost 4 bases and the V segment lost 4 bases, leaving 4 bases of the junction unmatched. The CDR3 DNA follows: TGTGCCAGCAGCTCACTAGCGGGAGGAGGAGAGACCCAGTACTTC. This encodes CASSSLAGGGETQYF. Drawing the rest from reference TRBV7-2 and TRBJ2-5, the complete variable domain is GAGVSQSPSNKVTEKGKDVELRCDPISGHTALYWYRQSLGQGLEFLIYFQGNSAPDKSGLPSDRFSAERTGGSVSTLTIQRTQQEDSAVYLCASSSLAGGGETQYFGPGTRLLVL.

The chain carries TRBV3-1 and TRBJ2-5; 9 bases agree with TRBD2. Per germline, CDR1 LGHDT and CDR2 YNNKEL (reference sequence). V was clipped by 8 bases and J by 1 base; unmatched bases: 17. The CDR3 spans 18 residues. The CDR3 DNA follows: TGTGCCAGCTGTTTAGCAGATCGGCTAGCGGGACCCCAAGAGACCCAGTACTTC. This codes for CASCLADRLAGPQETQYF.

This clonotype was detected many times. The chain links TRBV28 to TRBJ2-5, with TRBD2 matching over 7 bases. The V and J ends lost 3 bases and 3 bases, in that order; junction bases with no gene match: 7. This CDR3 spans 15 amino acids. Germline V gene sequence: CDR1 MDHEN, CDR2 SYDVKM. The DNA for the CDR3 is TGTGCCAGCAGTTTGGATCATGGGACTAAAGAGACCCAGTACTTC. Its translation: CASSLDHGTKETQYF.

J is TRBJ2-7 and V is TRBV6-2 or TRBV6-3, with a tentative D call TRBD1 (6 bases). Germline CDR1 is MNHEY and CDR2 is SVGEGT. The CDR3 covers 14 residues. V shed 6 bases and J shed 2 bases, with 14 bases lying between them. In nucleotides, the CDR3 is TGTGCCAGCAGCCGCCGCCACAGGGCCTACGAGCAGTACTTC. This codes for CASSRRHRAYEQYF.